One and the same sample provided the 15 T cell receptor beta chains below, sequenced in a study of post-analysis software for immune sequencing data. Their cognate antigens are unknown. Study-wide results and caveats: A handful of TRBV segments (TRBV5-6, TRBV5-1 and TRBV20-1 among them) occurred more frequently in patients than in controls.

Unique-molecular-identifier-tagged TCR beta cDNA libraries were used. TCRdb independently ran MiXCR on the PCR reads; one entry per CDR3 protein. This table holds some 700,000 distinct CDR3 sequences, 59% found once. What was sequenced was blood. These receptors came from a girl aged 2-10 years with multiple sclerosis.

This clonotype was found a few times. This chain connects TRBV10-3 to TRBJ2-1; TRBD2 matches 7 bases. Trimming took 6 bases from V and 1 from J; bases not matched to a gene: 6. This CDR3 spans 15 amino acids. Germline V CDR1 and CDR2: ENHRY, SYGVKD. The CDR3 DNA reads as TGTGCCATCAGCTTCAGCGGGGAATCCTACAATGAGCAGTTCTTC. Its translation is CAISFSGESYNEQFF.

The chain recombines TRBV2 with TRBJ2-5, with D possibly TRBD2 on 5 matching bases. Germline CDR1 reads SNHLY; CDR2 reads FYNNEI. The CDR3 extends over 14 amino acids. V dropped 4 bases and J dropped 1 base, with 10 bases sitting between them. The CDR3: CASSALAFQETQYF. In nucleotides, the CDR3 is TGTGCCAGCAGTGCTCTAGCATTCCAAGAGACCCAGTACTTC.

This clonotype was counted a few times. This chain links TRBV20-1 with TRBJ2-5; 10 bases line up with TRBD2. Germline trimming cut 5 bases from V and 2 bases from J; bases unmatched to any gene: 8. The CDR3 length is 15 residues. Germline V gene data show CDR1 as DFQATT and CDR2 as SNEGSKA (reference sequence). The CDR3, as DNA: TGCAGTGCTGAGGGCCCAGCGGGGGGGCAAGAGACCCAGTACTTC. Translated, it gives CSAEGPAGGQETQYF.

The CDR3 loop reads CASSQWTGTDTQYF. The CDR3 nucleotides are TGTGCCAGCAGCCAATGGACAGGGACAGATACGCAGTATTTT. This sequence joins TRBV14 and TRBJ2-3; 8 bases map to TRBD1. Trimming at V came to 2 bases and at J to 3 bases, leaving 1 base not matched to a gene. The CDR3 is 14 residues long. Germline assignment: CDR1 SGHDN and CDR2 FVKESK. The entire variable domain, with the rest obtained from reference TRBV14 and TRBJ2-3, is as follows: EAGVTQFPSHSVIEKGQTVTLRCDPISGHDNLYWYRRVMGKEIKFLLHFVKESKQDESGMPNNRFLAERTGGTYSTLKVQPAELEDSGVYFCASSQWTGTDTQYFGPGTRLTVL.

V and J are TRBV6-6 and TRBJ2-7; the D is unclear. V was trimmed by 6 bases and J by 8 bases, leaving 14 bases between them. The CDR3 is 12 amino acids. Germline assignment: CDR1 MNHNY and CDR2 SVGAGI (reference sequence). CDR3 DNA: TGTGCCAGCAGGTCTACTCCGGACCAGCAGTACTTC. Its protein is CASRSTPDQQYF.

The rearrangement joins TRBV29-1 to TRBJ1-1; tentatively, D is TRBD1 (6 bases). Trimming pared 2 bases from V and 4 bases from J, leaving 17 bases between. The CDR3 covers 15 residues. The germline gives CDR1 SQVTM, CDR2 ANQGSEA. CDR3 DNA: TGCAGCGTTGAAACCCGACAGGCCACGTTCACTGAAGCTTTCTTT. Its translation is CSVETRQATFTEAFF.

J is TRBJ2-4 and V is TRBV4-2, with D possibly being TRBD1 (6 bases). V gave up 0 bases and J gave up 0 bases, with 9 bases separating them. CDR3 length: 16 residues. Looked up from germline, CDR1 is LGHNA and CDR2 is YNFKEQ. CDR3 residues: CASSQEAGVAKNIQYF. The CDR3 region has the DNA TGTGCCAGCAGCCAAGAAGCAGGGGTAGCCAAAAACATTCAGTACTTC.

The chain has TRBV20-1 and TRBJ2-1; D may be TRBD1 (5 bases). V shed 3 bases and J shed 8 bases, with 14 bases lying between them. CDR1 and CDR2 from the germline V gene are DFQATT and SNEGSKA (reference sequence). The CDR3 is 13 amino acids. The CDR3 DNA sequence: TGCAGTGCTAGCCTACTGCTAGGGGATGAGCAGTTCTTC. This sequence encodes CSASLLLGDEQFF.

In its sample, this clonotype was seen a few times. CDR3: CASSPRLLETQYF. CDR3 DNA: TGTGCCAGCAGCCCCCGACTGCTAGAGACCCAGTACTTC. The chain has TRBV7-2 and TRBJ2-5, with D unresolved. The CDR3 extends over 13 amino acids. The V gene's germline CDR1 is SGHTA and CDR2 FQGNSA. V was cut by 5 bases and J by 4 bases, with 11 bases left in between.

The chain couples TRBV11-3 to TRBJ2-1; no firm D call. V was trimmed by 1 base and J by 5 bases, leaving 18 bases between them. Germline V gene lookup returns CDR1 SGHNT and CDR2 YENEEA. This CDR3 has 17 residues. CDR3: CASSLVFPGLLHNEQFF. DNA for the CDR3: TGTGCCAGCAGCTTAGTTTTCCCCGGGTTGCTTCACAATGAGCAGTTCTTC.

This chain joins TRBV5-8 and TRBJ2-2; possible D gene TRBD2, 6 bases. CDR3 length: 18 residues. Trimming took 2 bases from V and 0 from J, leaving 17 bases between them. Looked up from germline, CDR1 is SGHTS and CDR2 is YDEGEE. The CDR3 spells CASSFALDSGANTGELFF. CDR3 in DNA: TGTGCCAGCAGCTTTGCCCTGGATAGCGGAGCGAACACCGGGGAGCTGTTTTTT.

The chain links TRBV6-5 to TRBJ1-4; D is uncertain. From germline, CDR1 is MNHEY and CDR2 SVGAGI. This CDR3 is built from 15 residues. V gave up 0 bases and J gave up 7 bases, with 12 bases separating them. CDR3 DNA: TGTGCCAGCAGTTACTCTTCCGGGATCGGTGAAAAACTGTTTTTT. Translating gives CASSYSSGIGEKLFF.

The table lists this clonotype with a few counts. J is TRBJ2-7 and V is TRBV11-2; D may correspond to TRBD1 or TRBD2 (5 bases each). The CDR3 is 16 residues long. Per the germline V gene, CDR1 is SGHAT and CDR2 is FQNNGV. V was clipped by 1 base and J by 3 bases, with 16 bases between them. The CDR3: CASSLVGADILYEQYF. In DNA form, the CDR3 reads TGTGCCAGCAGCTTAGTCGGGGCGGACATCCTCTACGAGCAGTACTTC.

The chain links TRBV20-1 to TRBJ2-1; unclear D gene. The CDR3 totals 13 residues. Germline values: CDR1 DFQATT, CDR2 SNEGSKA (reference sequence). V shed 3 bases and J shed 9 bases, with 15 bases lying between them. DNA of the CDR3: TGCAGTGCTAGTTTCACCTACGGTGGTGAGCAGTTCTTC. This sequence encodes CSASFTYGGEQFF.

In its sample, this clonotype was seen once. The chain has TRBV10-3 and TRBJ2-3; D is perhaps TRBD2 (5 bases). Germline lookup yields CDR1 ENHRY and CDR2 SYGVKD. This CDR3 is 12 amino acids long. V was clipped by 6 bases and J by 2 bases, with 6 bases between them. This CDR3 is CAIRDSTDTQYF. The CDR3, as DNA: TGTGCCATCAGGGACTCCACAGATACGCAGTATTTT.